The 24 T cell receptor beta chains given below trace back to one sample, sequenced in a study of blood T cells in healthy people across ages. Together with a sample-barcoded 5' primer, a J-beta primer mix was included in a second PCR lasting about 6 to 11 cycles. TCRdb re-analysed the 5' RACE reads in MiXCR, keeping a single row per CDR3 protein. There are approximately 2,000,000 distinct CDR3 sequences in the sample; approximately 39% occur only once, and roughly 23% lies in the top ten. Sequencing was performed on blood. Receptor source: a human donor in good health.

This chain uses TRBV20-1 with TRBJ2-5; TRBD2 aligns across 7 bases. V was clipped by 3 bases and J by 4 bases; unmatched bases: 11. This CDR3 is 15 amino acids long. Germline loops: CDR1 DFQATT, CDR2 SNEGSKA (reference sequence). CDR3 DNA: TGCAGTGCTAGCGCCTCGGCGGGGGTTTCAGAGACCCAGTACTTC. This sequence encodes CSASASAGVSETQYF.

This rearrangement joins TRBV5-1 to TRBJ1-6; D is unresolved. The CDR3 runs to 13 residues. CDR1 and CDR2 (germline): SGHRS, YFSETQ. Between the trimmed V and J ends, which lost 4 bases and 7 bases, there was a span of 9 bases. CDR3 DNA: TGCGCCAGCAGCCCGCTCTTCAATTCACCCCTCCACTTT. Amino acids: CASSPLFNSPLHF.

The sample holds a few counts of this clonotype. CDR3 DNA: TGTGCCAGCAGCTTAGTTGCTGGGACGGGCTACAATGAGCAGTTCTTC. Its protein is CASSLVAGTGYNEQFF. The V and J genes are TRBV7-2 and TRBJ2-1; D is possibly TRBD1 or TRBD2 (5 bases each). The germline V gene has CDR1 SGHTA and CDR2 FQGNSA. Trimming removed 1 base from V and 3 bases from J, with 13 bases in between. This CDR3 has 16 amino acids.

The chain links TRBV7-2 to TRBJ2-1; D is undetermined. Germline V gene data show CDR1 as SGHTA and CDR2 as FQGNSA. The CDR3 is 17 residues long. Trimming removed 1 base at V and 0 bases at J, with 13 bases between. The CDR3 spells CASSLGAAPSSYNEQFF. As DNA, the CDR3 is TGTGCCAGCAGCTTAGGGGCAGCCCCGAGCTCCTACAATGAGCAGTTCTTC.

The genes are TRBV25-1 and TRBJ1-4; TRBD1 is a possible D gene (5 bases). V lost 2 bases, J lost 3 bases, and 13 bases lay in between. CDR1 MGHDK and CDR2 SYGVNS come from the germline V gene. This CDR3 has 16 residues. Here the CDR3 reads CASSEGVTGANEKLFF. For the CDR3, the DNA is TGTGCCAGCAGTGAAGGCGTGACGGGGGCTAATGAAAAACTGTTTTTT.

The sample holds a few counts of this clonotype. The V call is TRBV7-9, the J call TRBJ1-1; 7 bases agree with TRBD1. CDR1 and CDR2 (germline): SEHNR, FQNEAQ (reference sequence). Trimming took 4 bases from V and 2 from J; bases not matched to a gene: 7. The CDR3 is 15 amino acids. CDR3 coding DNA: TGTGCCAGCAGCTCTTGGACAGGAGGAAACACTGAAGCTTTCTTT. Translated: CASSSWTGGNTEAFF.

V gene TRBV5-1 combines with J gene TRBJ1-1; 9 bases are a match to TRBD1. Trimming at V came to 4 bases and at J to 6 bases, leaving 10 bases not matched to a gene. The CDR3 consists of 15 residues. Germline values: CDR1 SGHRS, CDR2 YFSETQ. The CDR3 sequence: CASSLRTGALPEAFF. In DNA form, the CDR3 reads TGCGCCAGCAGCCTTCGGACAGGGGCGCTCCCTGAAGCTTTCTTT.

V and J are TRBV9 and TRBJ2-1; D gene uncertain. This CDR3 has 12 residues. In germline, CDR1 is SGDLS, CDR2 YYNGEE. V shed 5 bases and J shed 6 bases, with 9 bases lying between them. The CDR3 region has the DNA TGTGCCAGCAGGTCCTCCCCCAATGAGCAGTTCTTC. Its protein product is CASRSSPNEQFF.

This clonotype was seen many times. The chain employs TRBV18 and TRBJ2-1; D gene unclear. The CDR3 length is 11 residues. V lost 2 bases and J lost 8, with 4 bases in between. Germline CDR1 is KGHSH and CDR2 is LQKENI. CDR3: CASSPLDEQFF. In DNA, the CDR3 is TGTGCCAGCTCACCATTGGATGAGCAGTTCTTC.

This clonotype was detected a few times. This chain connects TRBV20-1 to TRBJ1-6, with D unresolved. V shed 8 bases and J shed 3 bases, with 8 bases lying between them. In germline, CDR1 is DFQATT, CDR2 SNEGSKA (reference sequence). The CDR3 extends over 12 amino acids. The CDR3 DNA reads as TGCAGTCCTGAGCTCTATAATTCACCCCTCCACTTT. Encoded protein: CSPELYNSPLHF.

A word on this clonotype: No DNA is shown, since the ends of the CDR3 on it are uncertain; the CDR3 is the one TCRdb lists. The rearrangement joins TRBV15 to TRBJ1-1; no DNA check was done on the table's D call, TRBD1. 13 amino acids form the CDR3, both terminal residues included. Per germline, CDR1 LNHNV and CDR2 YYDKDF (reference sequence). The CDR3 sequence is CATSRVGTGTTFF.

The genes are TRBV20-1 and TRBJ2-2, with D maybe TRBD2 (6 bases). From germline, CDR1 is DFQATT and CDR2 SNEGSKA (reference sequence). V lost 0 bases to trimming and J lost 13 bases, with 9 bases between them. The CDR3 is 11 residues long. The CDR3 DNA is TGCAGTGCTAGAGATCTGGGAGGGCTGTTTTTT. Translating gives CSARDLGGLFF.

This chain uses TRBV15 with TRBJ2-3; TRBD1 agrees at 10 bases. In germline, CDR1 is LNHNV, CDR2 YYDKDF (reference sequence). Trimming took 5 bases from V and 8 from J; bases not matched to a gene: 7. This CDR3 has 14 residues. The CDR3 region has the DNA TGTGCCACCAGCGGGCCAGGGGACAGGGGTACGCAGTATTTT. Its protein product is CATSGPGDRGTQYF.

The V and J genes are TRBV18 and TRBJ2-1; unclear D gene. Per germline, CDR1 KGHSH and CDR2 LQKENI. This CDR3 spans 15 amino acids. Trimming cost V 3 bases and J 0 bases, with 9 bases left between them. The CDR3 coding sequence is TGTGCCAGCTCACCGCCAAGGAGCTCCTACAATGAGCAGTTCTTC. Its translation: CASSPPRSSYNEQFF.

There are a few counts of this clonotype. The genes are TRBV6-6 and TRBJ2-1; D might be TRBD2 (6 bases). The ends were cut back, 8 bases at V and 11 bases at J, with 19 bases in the middle. The germline gives CDR1 MNHNY, CDR2 SVGAGI (reference sequence). The CDR3 sequence is 13 residues long. The CDR3: CASLPLNGGKQFF. The CDR3 DNA reads as TGTGCCAGCCTACCTTTAAATGGGGGGAAGCAGTTCTTC.

This clonotype was seen a handful of times. This chain links TRBV29-1 with TRBJ1-1; tentatively, D is TRBD1 (5 bases). Trimming took off 1 base at V and 3 bases at J, with 9 bases between the two ends. The CDR3 has 13 residues. The germline CDR1 and CDR2 sequences are SQVTM and ANQGSEA. In DNA, the CDR3 is TGCAGCGTTGAAGTTGACAGATACACTGAAGCTTTCTTT. Protein sequence: CSVEVDRYTEAFF.

This clonotype was observed a few times. The chain carries TRBV5-5 and TRBJ2-1; D tentatively reads TRBD1 or TRBD2 (5 bases each). Germline V gene lookup returns CDR1 SGHKS and CDR2 YYEKEE (reference sequence). V was cut by 4 bases and J by 6 bases, with 11 bases left in between. CDR3 size: 13 residues. CDR3 DNA: TGTGCCAGCAGCATCGGGACGACCAATGAGCAGTTCTTC. Translation gives CASSIGTTNEQFF.

The rearrangement links TRBV18 to TRBJ2-2, with D unclear. V was clipped by 0 bases and J by 0 bases, with 8 bases between them. Germline V gene lookup returns CDR1 KGHSH and CDR2 LQKENI. This CDR3 has 16 residues. CDR3: CASSPPNGANTGELFF. The CDR3 nucleotides read TGTGCCAGCTCACCACCGAACGGAGCGAACACCGGGGAGCTGTTTTTT.

The chain carries TRBV28 and TRBJ2-1, with 9 positions matching TRBD2. Germline assignment: CDR1 MDHEN and CDR2 SYDVKM. Trimming took 5 bases from V and 4 from J; bases not matched to a gene: 12. The CDR3 spans 17 residues. The CDR3 bases are TGTGCCAGCAGTCCCCGGGCAATAGCGGGGGATTACAATGAGCAGTTCTTC. Translating it yields CASSPRAIAGDYNEQFF.

V is TRBV7-6 and J is TRBJ2-3; TRBD1 matches 9 bases. CDR1 and CDR2 from the germline V gene are SGHVS and FNYEAQ. The ends lost 2 bases at V and 2 bases at J; junction bases unmatched: 5. The CDR3 spans 16 residues. This CDR3 is CASSLRDRAYTDTQYF. DNA of the CDR3: TGTGCCAGCAGCTTACGGGACAGGGCTTACACAGATACGCAGTATTTT.

This clonotype has at least ten counts. This chain links TRBV29-1 with TRBJ1-1; D might be TRBD1 (5 bases). Germline CDR1 SQVTM, CDR2 ANQGSEA. V was clipped by 3 bases and J by 5 bases, with 10 bases between them. The CDR3 is 12 amino acids. CDR3 nucleotide sequence: TGCAGCGTTGAGGGGGTTAAGACTGAAGCTTTCTTT. It codes for CSVEGVKTEAFF.

This clonotype was recorded a few times. The CDR3 is CASSSQTRPHETQYF. CDR3 bases: TGTGCCAGCAGCTCCCAGACTAGGCCTCACGAGACCCAGTACTTC. The gene calls are TRBV9 and TRBJ2-5; D perhaps matches TRBD2 (6 bases). V was shortened by 4 bases and J by 5 bases, with 18 bases between the two germline ends. The germline V gene has CDR1 SGDLS and CDR2 YYNGEE. This CDR3 is 15 amino acids long.

This clonotype showed up just a few times. J is TRBJ2-5 and V is TRBV9; 10 bases fit TRBD1. The V segment lost 4 bases and the J segment 5 bases; nucleotides outside the gene matches: 8. There are 15 residues in the CDR3. Per germline, CDR1 SGDLS and CDR2 YYNGEE. The CDR3 DNA sequence: TGTGCCAGCAGCATCGGGGGACAGGGGATTGAGACCCAGTACTTC. This translates into CASSIGGQGIETQYF.

This chain joins TRBV5-1 and TRBJ2-7; D remains unclear. Germline V lookup: CDR1 SGHRS, CDR2 YFSETQ. Deletions cut 4 bases from V and 3 bases from J, with 14 bases between. This CDR3 contains 14 residues. CDR3 bases: TGCGCCAGCAGCCAGGAGCTAGGAGTCTACGAGCAGTACTTC. It specifies CASSQELGVYEQYF.